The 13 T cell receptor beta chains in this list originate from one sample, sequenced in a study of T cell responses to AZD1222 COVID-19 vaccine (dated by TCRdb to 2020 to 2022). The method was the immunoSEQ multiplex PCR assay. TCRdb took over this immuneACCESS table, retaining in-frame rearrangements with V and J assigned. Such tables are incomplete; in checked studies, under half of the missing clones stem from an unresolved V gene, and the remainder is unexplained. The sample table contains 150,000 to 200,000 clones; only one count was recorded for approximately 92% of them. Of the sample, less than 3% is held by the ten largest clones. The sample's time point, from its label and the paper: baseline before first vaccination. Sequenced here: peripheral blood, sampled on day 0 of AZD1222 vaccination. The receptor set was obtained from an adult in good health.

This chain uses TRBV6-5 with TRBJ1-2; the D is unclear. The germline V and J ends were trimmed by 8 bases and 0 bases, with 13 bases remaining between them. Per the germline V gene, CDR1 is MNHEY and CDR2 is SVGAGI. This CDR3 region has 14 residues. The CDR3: CASDPGPSNYGYTF. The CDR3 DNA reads TGTGCCAGCGATCCAGGCCCTTCTAACTATGGCTACACCTTC.

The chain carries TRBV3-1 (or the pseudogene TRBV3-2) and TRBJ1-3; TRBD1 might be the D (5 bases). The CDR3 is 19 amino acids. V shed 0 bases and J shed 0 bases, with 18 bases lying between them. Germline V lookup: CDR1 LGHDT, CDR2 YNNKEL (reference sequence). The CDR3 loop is CASSQEWSRLGGSGNTIYF. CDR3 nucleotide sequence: TGTGCCAGCAGCCAAGAGTGGTCAAGACTGGGGGGCTCTGGAAACACCATATATTTT.

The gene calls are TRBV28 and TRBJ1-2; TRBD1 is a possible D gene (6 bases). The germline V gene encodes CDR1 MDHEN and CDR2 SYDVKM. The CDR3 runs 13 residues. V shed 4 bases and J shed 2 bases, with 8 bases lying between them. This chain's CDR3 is CASSWTENYGYTF. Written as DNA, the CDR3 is TGTGCCAGCAGTTGGACAGAGAACTATGGCTACACCTTC.

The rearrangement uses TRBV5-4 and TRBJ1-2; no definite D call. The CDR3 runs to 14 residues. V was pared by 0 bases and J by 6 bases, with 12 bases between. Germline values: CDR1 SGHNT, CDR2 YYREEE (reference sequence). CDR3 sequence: CASSLGQTLDGYTF. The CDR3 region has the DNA TGTGCCAGCAGCTTGGGCCAGACCCTCGATGGCTACACCTTC.

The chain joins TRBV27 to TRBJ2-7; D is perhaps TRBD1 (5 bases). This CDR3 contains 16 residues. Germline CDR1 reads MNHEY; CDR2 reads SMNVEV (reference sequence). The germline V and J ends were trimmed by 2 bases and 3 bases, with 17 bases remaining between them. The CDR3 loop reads CASSLDSDGTIYEQYF. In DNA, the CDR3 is TGTGCCAGCAGTTTAGACAGCGACGGAACCATCTACGAGCAGTACTTC.

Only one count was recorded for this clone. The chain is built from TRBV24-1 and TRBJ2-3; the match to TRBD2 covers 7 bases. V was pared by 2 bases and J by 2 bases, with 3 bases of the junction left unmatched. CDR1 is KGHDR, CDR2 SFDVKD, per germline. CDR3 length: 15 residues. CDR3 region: CATSDWGGVTDTQYF. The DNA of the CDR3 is TGTGCCACCAGTGATTGGGGGGGGGTCACAGATACGCAGTATTTT.

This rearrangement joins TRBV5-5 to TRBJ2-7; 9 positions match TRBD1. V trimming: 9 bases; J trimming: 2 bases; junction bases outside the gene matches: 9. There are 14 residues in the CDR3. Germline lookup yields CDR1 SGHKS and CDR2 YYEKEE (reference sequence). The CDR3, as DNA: TGTGCCACCTCAACCGGGACAGGGACCTACGAGCAGTACTTC. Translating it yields CATSTGTGTYEQYF.

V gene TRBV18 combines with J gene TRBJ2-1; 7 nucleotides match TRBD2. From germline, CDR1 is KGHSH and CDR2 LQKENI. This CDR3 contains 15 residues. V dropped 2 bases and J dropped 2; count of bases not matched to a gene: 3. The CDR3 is CASSPAAGPYNEQFF. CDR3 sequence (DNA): TGTGCCAGCTCACCAGCAGCGGGGCCCTACAATGAGCAGTTCTTC. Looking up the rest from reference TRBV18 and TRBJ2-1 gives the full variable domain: NAGVMQNPRHLVRRRGQEARLRCSPMKGHSHVYWYRQLPEEGLKFMVYLQKENIIDESGMPKERFSAEFPKEGPSILRIQQVVRGDSAAYFCASSPAAGPYNEQFFGPGTRLTVL.

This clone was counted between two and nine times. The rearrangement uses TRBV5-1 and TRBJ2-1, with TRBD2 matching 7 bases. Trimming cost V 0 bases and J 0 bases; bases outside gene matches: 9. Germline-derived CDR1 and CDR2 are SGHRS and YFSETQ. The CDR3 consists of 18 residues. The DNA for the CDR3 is TGCGCCAGCAGCTTGGGGGCCCTAGCGGCTAGCTCCTACAATGAGCAGTTCTTC. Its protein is CASSLGALAASSYNEQFF. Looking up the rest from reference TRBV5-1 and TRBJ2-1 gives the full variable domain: KAGVTQTPRYLIKTRGQQVTLSCSPISGHRSVSWYQQTPGQGLQFLFEYFSETQRNKGNFPGRFSGRQFSNSRSEMNVSTLELGDSALYLCASSLGALAASSYNEQFFGPGTRLTVL.

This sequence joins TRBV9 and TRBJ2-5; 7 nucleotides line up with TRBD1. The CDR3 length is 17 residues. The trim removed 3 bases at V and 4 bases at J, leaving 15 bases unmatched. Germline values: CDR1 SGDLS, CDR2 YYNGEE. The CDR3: CASSAAPGQEGGETQYF. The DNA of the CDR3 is TGTGCCAGCAGCGCAGCCCCTGGACAGGAAGGAGGAGAGACCCAGTACTTC.

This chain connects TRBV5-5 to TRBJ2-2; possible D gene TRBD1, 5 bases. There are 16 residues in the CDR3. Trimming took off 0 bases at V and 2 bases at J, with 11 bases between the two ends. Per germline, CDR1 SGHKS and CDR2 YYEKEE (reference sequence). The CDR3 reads CASSLAPGPNTGELFF. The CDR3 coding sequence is TGTGCCAGCAGCTTGGCGCCAGGGCCTAACACCGGGGAGCTGTTTTTT.

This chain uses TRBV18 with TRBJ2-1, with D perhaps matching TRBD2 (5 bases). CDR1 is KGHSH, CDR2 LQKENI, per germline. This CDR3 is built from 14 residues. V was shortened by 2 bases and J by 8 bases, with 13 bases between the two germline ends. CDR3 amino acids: CASSPIPLLDEQFF. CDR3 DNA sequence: TGTGCCAGCTCACCAATCCCCCTACTAGATGAGCAGTTCTTC.

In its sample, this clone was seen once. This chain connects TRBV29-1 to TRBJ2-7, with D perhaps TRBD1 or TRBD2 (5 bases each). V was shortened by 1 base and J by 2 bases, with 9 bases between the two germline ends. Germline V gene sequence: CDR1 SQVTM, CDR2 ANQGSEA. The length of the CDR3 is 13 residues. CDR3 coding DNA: TGCAGCGTTGAAGGAGGGGAGCCCTACGAGCAGTACTTC. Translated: CSVEGGEPYEQYF.